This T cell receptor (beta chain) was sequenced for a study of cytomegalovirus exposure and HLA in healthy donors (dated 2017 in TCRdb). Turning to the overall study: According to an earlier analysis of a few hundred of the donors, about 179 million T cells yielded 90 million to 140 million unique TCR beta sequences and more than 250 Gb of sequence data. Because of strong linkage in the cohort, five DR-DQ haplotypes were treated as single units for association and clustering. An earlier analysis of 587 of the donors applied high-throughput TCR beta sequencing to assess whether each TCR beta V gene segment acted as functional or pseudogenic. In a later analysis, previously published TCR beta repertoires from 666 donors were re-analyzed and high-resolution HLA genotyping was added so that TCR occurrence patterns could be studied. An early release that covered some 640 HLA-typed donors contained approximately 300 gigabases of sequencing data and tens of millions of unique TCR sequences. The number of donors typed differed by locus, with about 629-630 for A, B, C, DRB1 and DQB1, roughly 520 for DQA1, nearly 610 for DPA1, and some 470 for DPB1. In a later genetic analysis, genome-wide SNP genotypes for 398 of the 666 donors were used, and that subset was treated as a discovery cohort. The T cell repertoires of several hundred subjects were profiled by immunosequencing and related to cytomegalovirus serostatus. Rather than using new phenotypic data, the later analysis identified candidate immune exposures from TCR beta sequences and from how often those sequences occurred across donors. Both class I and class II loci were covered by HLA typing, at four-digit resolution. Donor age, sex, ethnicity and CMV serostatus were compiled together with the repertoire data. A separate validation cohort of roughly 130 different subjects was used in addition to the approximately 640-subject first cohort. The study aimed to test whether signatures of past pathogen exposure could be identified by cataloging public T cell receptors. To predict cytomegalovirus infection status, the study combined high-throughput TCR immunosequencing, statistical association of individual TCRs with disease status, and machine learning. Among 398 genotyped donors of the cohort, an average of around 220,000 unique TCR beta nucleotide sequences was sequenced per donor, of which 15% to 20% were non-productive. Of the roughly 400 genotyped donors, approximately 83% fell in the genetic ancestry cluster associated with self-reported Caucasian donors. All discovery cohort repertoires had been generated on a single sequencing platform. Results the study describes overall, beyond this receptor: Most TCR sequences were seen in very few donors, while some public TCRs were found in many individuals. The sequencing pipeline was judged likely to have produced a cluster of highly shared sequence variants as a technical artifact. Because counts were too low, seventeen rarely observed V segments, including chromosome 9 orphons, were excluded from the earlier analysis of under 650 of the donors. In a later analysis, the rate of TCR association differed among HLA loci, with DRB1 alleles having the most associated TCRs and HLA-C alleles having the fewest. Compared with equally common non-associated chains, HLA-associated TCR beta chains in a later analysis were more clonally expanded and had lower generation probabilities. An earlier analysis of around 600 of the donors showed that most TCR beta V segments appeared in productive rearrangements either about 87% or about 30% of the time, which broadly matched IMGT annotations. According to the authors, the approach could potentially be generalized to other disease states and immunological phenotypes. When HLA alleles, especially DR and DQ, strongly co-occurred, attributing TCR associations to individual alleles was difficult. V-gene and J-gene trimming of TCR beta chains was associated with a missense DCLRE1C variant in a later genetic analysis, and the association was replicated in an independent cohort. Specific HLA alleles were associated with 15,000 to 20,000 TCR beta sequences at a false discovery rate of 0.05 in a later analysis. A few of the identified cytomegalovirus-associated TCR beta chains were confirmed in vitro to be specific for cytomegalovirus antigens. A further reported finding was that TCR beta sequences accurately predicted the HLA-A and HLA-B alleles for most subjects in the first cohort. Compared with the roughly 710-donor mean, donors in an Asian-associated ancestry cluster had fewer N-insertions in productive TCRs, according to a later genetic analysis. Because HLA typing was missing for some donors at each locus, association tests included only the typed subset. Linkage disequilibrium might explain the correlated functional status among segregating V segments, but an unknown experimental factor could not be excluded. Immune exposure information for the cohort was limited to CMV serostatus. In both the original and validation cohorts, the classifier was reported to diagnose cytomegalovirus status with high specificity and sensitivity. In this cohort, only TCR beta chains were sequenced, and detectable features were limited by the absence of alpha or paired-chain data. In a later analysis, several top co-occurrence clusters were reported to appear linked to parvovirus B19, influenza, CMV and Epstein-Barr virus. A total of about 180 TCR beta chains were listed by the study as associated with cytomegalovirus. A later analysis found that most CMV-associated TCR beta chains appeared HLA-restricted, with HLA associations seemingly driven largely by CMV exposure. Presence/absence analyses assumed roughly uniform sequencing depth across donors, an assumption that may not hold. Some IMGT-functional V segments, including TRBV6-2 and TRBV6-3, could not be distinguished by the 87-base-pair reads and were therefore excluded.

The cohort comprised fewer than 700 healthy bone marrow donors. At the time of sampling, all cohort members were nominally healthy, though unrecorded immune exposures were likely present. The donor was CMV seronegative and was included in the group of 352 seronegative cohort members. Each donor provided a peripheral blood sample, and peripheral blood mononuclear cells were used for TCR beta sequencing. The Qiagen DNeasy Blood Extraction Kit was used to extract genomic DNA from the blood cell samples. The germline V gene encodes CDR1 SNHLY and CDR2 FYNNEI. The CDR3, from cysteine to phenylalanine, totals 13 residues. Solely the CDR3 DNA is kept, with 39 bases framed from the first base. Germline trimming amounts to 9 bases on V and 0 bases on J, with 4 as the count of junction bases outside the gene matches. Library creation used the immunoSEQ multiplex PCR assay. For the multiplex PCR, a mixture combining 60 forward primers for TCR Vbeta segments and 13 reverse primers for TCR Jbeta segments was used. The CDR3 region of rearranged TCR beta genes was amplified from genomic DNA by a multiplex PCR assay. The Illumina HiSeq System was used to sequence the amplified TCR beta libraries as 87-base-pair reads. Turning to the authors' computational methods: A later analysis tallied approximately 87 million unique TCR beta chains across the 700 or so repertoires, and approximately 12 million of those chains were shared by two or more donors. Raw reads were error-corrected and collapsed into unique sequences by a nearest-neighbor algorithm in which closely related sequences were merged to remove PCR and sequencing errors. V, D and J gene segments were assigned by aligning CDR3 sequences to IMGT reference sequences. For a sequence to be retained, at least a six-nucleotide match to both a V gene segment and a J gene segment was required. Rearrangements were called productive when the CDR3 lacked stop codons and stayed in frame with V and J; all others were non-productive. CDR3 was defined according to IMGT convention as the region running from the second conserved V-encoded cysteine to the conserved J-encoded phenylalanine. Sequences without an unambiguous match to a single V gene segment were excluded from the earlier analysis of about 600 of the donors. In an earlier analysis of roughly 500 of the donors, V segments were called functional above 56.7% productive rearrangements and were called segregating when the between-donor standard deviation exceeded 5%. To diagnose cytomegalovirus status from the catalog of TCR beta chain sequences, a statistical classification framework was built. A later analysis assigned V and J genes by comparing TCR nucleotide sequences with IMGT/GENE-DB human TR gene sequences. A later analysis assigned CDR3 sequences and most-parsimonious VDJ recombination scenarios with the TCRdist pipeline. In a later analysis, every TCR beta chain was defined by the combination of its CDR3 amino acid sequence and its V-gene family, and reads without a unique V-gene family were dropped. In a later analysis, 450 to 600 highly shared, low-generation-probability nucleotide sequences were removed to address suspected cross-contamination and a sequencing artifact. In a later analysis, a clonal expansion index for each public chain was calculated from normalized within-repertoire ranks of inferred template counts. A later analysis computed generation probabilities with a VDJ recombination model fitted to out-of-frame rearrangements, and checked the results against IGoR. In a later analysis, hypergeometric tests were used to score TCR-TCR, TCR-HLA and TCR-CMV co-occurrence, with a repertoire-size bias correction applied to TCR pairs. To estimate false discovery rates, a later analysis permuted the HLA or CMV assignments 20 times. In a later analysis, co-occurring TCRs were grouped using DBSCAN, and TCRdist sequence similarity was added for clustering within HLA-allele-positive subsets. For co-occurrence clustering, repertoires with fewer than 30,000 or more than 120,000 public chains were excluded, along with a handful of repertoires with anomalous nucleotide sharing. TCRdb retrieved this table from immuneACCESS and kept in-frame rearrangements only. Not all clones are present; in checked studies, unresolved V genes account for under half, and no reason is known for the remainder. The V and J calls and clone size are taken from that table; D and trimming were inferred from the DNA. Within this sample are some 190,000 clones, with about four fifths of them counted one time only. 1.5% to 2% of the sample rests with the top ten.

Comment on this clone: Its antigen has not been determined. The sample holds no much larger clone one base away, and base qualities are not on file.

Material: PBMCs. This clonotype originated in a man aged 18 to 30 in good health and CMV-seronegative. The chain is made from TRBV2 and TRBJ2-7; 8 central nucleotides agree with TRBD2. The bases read TGTGCCAGGAAGCGGGAGAGCTCCTACGAGCAGTACTTC. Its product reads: CARKRESSYEQYF. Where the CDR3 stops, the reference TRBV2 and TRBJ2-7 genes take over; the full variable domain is EPEVTQTPSHQVTQMGQEVILRCVPISNHLYFYWYRQILGQKVEFLVSFYNNEISEKSEIFDDQFSVERPDGSNFTLKIRSTKLEDSAMYFCARKRESSYEQYFGPGTRLTVT.